The rows below give T cell receptor beta chains drawn from one sample of a study of PD-1 blockade in classical Hodgkin lymphoma. The assay was immunoSEQ multiplex PCR, and TCRdb's table has in-frame clones only and misses some. The data show 55,000 to 75,000 clones, with 85% to 95% seen just once and 6.5% to 8% held by the top ten. Sequencing was performed on peripheral blood mononuclear cells (PBMCs), taken at baseline. The source of these receptors is a human donor with classical Hodgkin lymphoma. Both conserved end residues are part of each CDR3. A D gene is named only where the DNA matches it firmly. Some rows have no size entry. The others give once, few or many, or a class for an expanded clone.

v_gene: TRBV19
d_gene: NA
j_gene: TRBJ2-1
abundance: NA
CDR3nt: TGTGCCAGTAGTAGCGGGGCCTACAATGAGCAGTTCTTC
CDR3aa: CASSSGAYNEQFF

v_gene: TRBV28
d_gene: TRBD2
j_gene: TRBJ2-1
abundance: NA
CDR3nt: TGTGCCAGCAGTTTAAGACTAGCGGGGGGGTACTACAATGAGCAGTTCTTC
CDR3aa: CASSLRLAGGYYNEQFF

v_gene: TRBV27
d_gene: NA
j_gene: TRBJ2-2
abundance: NA
CDR3nt: TGTGCCAGCAGTTTATTCAGGGCCGGGGAGCTGTTTTTT
CDR3aa: CASSLFRAGELFF

v_gene: TRBV28
d_gene: NA
j_gene: TRBJ1-3
abundance: NA
CDR3nt: TGTGCCAGCAGTTTATATACAGACCTGAGCTCTGGAAACACCATATATTTT
CDR3aa: CASSLYTDLSSGNTIYF

v_gene: TRBV6-1
d_gene: NA
j_gene: TRBJ1-1
abundance: NA
CDR3nt: TGTGCCAGCAGTGAGGTTAACATTGACACTGAAGCTTTCTTT
CDR3aa: CASSEVNIDTEAFF

v_gene: TRBV30
d_gene: NA
j_gene: TRBJ1-5
abundance: NA
CDR3nt: TGTGCCTGGAGTGTATCCCCCTCGGCAGCGTATAGCAATCAGCCCCAGCATTTT
CDR3aa: CAWSVSPSAAYSNQPQHF

v_gene: TRBV15
d_gene: NA
j_gene: TRBJ2-7
abundance: NA
CDR3nt: TGTGCCACCAGCAGAGGCGGGGTCCTAAGCTCCTACGAGCAGTACTTC
CDR3aa: CATSRGGVLSSYEQYF

v_gene: TRBV4-2
d_gene: NA
j_gene: TRBJ1-6
abundance: NA
CDR3nt: TGTGCCAGCAGCCAAGATTCGGACAGTTCCCAGAATTCACCCCTCCACTTT
CDR3aa: CASSQDSDSSQNSPLHF

v_gene: TRBV6-7
d_gene: NA
j_gene: TRBJ2-7
abundance: few
CDR3nt: TGTGCCAGCAGTTACAGGGGGGACCGGGACCCCTACGAGCAGTACTTC
CDR3aa: CASSYRGDRDPYEQYF

v_gene: TRBV11-2
d_gene: TRBD2
j_gene: TRBJ2-6
abundance: NA
CDR3nt: TGTGCCAGCAGCCAGGGACTAGCGGGCCCCTCTGGGGCCAACGTCCTGACTTTC
CDR3aa: CASSQGLAGPSGANVLTF

v_gene: TRBV21-1
d_gene: NA
j_gene: TRBJ2-7
abundance: NA
CDR3nt: TGTGCCACCATCCGGACTCCCTTGCAGGAGCAGTACTTC
CDR3aa: CATIRTPLQEQYF

v_gene: TRBV27
d_gene: TRBD1
j_gene: TRBJ1-5
abundance: NA
CDR3nt: TGTGCCAGCAGTTTATCGGGACAGGGGGCGGCGGGTCAGCCCCAGCATTTT
CDR3aa: CASSLSGQGAAGQPQHF

v_gene: TRBV7-2
d_gene: NA
j_gene: TRBJ2-7
abundance: NA
CDR3nt: TGTGCCAGCAGCTTGAGTAGTTACACCTACGAGCAGTACTTC
CDR3aa: CASSLSSYTYEQYF

v_gene: TRBV6-5
d_gene: TRBD1
j_gene: TRBJ1-1
abundance: NA
CDR3nt: TGTGCCAGCAGTTTCGGGACAGCCACTGAAGCTTTCTTT
CDR3aa: CASSFGTATEAFF